This TCR beta chain comes out of a study of T cells in Graves' hyperthyroidism and ophthalmopathy. Germline V gene data show CDR1 as SGHRS and CDR2 as YFSETQ. This CDR3 is built from 16 residues. Only a few counts were recorded for this clonotype. One end of the junction fails to match germline, which may point to a read error. RNA transcripts yielded amplified TCR beta CDR3 regions. Primed by the HTBI set, a first-round RT-PCR was run on the TCR CDR3. Via MiXCR, TCRdb re-called the multiplex PCR reads, giving one row per CDR3 protein. The data hold around 300,000 distinct CDR3 sequences, with roughly 15% observed a single time.

Sequenced input: blood. This TCR was sampled from a woman in her 50s with Graves' hyperthyroidism that later progressed to Graves' ophthalmopathy. This chain joins TRBV5-1 and TRBJ2-2; D may be TRBD2 (5 bases). The DNA for the CDR3 is TGCGCCAGCAGCTTTGGTAGGAGGATTAACACCGGGGAGCCGTTTTTT. Translating gives CASSFGRRINTGEPFF.